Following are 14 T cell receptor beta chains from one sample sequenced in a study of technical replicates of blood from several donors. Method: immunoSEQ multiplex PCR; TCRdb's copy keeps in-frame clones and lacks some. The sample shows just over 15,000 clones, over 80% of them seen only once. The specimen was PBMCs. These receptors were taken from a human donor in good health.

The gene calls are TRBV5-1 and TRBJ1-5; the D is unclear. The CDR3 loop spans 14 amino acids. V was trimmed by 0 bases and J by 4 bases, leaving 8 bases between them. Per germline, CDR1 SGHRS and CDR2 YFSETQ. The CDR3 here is CASSLGQRNQPQHF. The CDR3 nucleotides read TGCGCCAGCAGCTTGGGACAAAGAAATCAGCCCCAGCATTTT.

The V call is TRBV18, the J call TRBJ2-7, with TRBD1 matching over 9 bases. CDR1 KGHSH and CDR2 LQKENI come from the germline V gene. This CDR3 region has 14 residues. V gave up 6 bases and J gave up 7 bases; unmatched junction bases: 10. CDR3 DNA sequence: TGTGCCAGCTCCCAAACCCGGACAGGGGATGAGCAGTACTTC. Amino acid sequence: CASSQTRTGDEQYF.

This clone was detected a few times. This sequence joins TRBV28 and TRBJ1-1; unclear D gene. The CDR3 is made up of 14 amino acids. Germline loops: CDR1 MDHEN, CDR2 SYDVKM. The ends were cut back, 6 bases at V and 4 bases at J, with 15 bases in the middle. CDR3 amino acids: CASSQPFRGTEAFF. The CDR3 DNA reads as TGTGCCAGCAGCCAACCCTTCCGGGGCACTGAAGCTTTCTTT.

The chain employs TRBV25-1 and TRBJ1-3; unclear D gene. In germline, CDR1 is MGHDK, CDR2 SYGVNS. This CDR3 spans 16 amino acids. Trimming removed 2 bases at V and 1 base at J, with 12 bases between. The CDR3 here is CASSEDRRHSGNTIYF. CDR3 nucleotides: TGTGCCAGCAGTGAAGATCGGCGGCATTCTGGAAACACCATATATTTT.

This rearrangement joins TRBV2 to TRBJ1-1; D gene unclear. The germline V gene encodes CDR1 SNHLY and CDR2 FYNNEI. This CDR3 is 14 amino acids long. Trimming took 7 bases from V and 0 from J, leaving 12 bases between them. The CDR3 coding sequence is TGTGCCAGCATGGAGGCACGCATGAACACTGAAGCTTTCTTT. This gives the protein CASMEARMNTEAFF.

The DNA for the CDR3 is TGTGCCAGCAGTAACAGGGGCGAGTCCTACGAGCAGTACTTC. Amino acid sequence: CASSNRGESYEQYF. J is TRBJ2-7 and V is TRBV28; 7 bases line up with TRBD1. The V gene's germline CDR1 is MDHEN and CDR2 SYDVKM. The CDR3 is 14 amino acids. The V and J ends lost 5 bases and 1 base, in that order; junction bases with no gene match: 5.

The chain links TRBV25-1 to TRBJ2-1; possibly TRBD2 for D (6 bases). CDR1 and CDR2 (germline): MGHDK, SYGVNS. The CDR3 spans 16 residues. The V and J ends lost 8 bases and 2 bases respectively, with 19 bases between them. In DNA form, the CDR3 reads TGTGCCAGCCGGCAAGTGGGGGAGCGGGCCTACAATGAGCAGTTCTTC. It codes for CASRQVGERAYNEQFF.

CDR3 loop: CATSRGVTTNEKLFF. In DNA form, the CDR3 reads TGTGCCACCAGCAGAGGAGTAACAACTAATGAAAAACTGTTTTTT. The chain is built from TRBV15 and TRBJ1-4; no reliable D call. V dropped 1 base and J dropped 0 bases, with 6 bases sitting between them. This CDR3 spans 15 amino acids. Germline CDR1 reads LNHNV; CDR2 reads YYDKDF (reference sequence).

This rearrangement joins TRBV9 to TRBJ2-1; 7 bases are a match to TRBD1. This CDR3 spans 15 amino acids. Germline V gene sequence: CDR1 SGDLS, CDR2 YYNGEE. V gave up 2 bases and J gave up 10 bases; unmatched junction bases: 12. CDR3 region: CASSVGQVLGGEQFF. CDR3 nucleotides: TGTGCCAGCAGCGTTGGACAGGTATTAGGGGGCGAGCAGTTCTTC.

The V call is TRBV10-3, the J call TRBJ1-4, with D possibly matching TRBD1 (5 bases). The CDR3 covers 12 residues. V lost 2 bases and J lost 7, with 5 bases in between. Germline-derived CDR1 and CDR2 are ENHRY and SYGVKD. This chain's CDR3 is CAISEGAEKLFF. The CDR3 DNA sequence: TGTGCCATCAGTGAGGGGGCTGAAAAACTGTTTTTT.

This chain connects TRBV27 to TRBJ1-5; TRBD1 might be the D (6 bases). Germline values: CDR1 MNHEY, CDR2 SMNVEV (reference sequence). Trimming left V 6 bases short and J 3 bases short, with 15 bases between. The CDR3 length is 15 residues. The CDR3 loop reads CASRSQQGPNQPQHF. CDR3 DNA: TGTGCCAGCAGATCCCAACAGGGTCCCAATCAGCCCCAGCATTTT.

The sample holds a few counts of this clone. CDR3 coding DNA: TGTGCCAGCAGCCTGTTGGGGGGTGAGCAGTTCTTC. It is translated as CASSLLGGEQFF. J is TRBJ2-1 and V is TRBV7-9; a possible D gene is TRBD2 (6 bases). Germline CDR1 is SEHNR and CDR2 is FQNEAQ (reference sequence). Trimming stripped 5 bases from V and 9 bases from J, with 11 bases between. This CDR3 region has 12 residues.

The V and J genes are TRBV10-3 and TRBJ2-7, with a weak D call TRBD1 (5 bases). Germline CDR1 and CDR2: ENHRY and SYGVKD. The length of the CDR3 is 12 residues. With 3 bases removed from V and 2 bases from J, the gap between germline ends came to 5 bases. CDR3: CAISDRAYEQYF. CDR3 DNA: TGTGCCATCAGTGACAGGGCCTACGAGCAGTACTTC.

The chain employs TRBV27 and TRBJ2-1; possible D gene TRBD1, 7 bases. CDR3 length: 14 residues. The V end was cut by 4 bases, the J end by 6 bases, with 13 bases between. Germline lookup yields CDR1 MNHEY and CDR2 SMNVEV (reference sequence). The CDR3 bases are TGTGCCAGCAGTTCCCAGGGGGGCCTCAATGAGCAGTTCTTC. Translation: CASSSQGGLNEQFF.